Below, one TCR beta chain is given with its context. The target antigen is unknown. These data come from a study of T cell repertoires in cytomegalovirus infection. Each CDR3 protein gets one entry after TCRdb re-called the reads with MiXCR. The table includes some 900,000 distinct CDR3 sequences, around a third detected once. This CDR3 comprises 15 residues. The V and J ends lost 1 base and 6 bases, in that order; junction bases with no gene match: 5. The germline V gene encodes CDR1 SEHNR and CDR2 FQNEAQ (reference sequence). This specimen was cultured CD8+ T cells from PBMCs, taken from culture after CMV antigen stimulation. The genes are TRBV7-9 and TRBJ2-7; 11 nucleotides match TRBD1. The sequence was collected from a human donor in good health (CMV status not recorded). Some clones in this sample may be carry-over from other donors' samples. The CDR3 DNA is TGTGCCAGCAGCTTAGGGACAGGGGGCCGGGGCGAGCAGTACTTC. This codes for CASSLGTGGRGEQYF.